The clone carrying this TCR beta chain turned up a few times. Its specificity is not known. The data derive from a study of cytomegalovirus exposure and HLA in healthy donors. It was with 60 Vbeta and 13 Jbeta primers that the PCR ran. TCRdb keeps only in-frame clones here, not all; method: immunoSEQ multiplex PCR. The sample has about 160,000 clones; roughly 85% are singletons. CDR3 length: 16 residues. Trimming cost V 5 bases and J 4 bases; bases outside gene matches: 6. The germline CDR1 and CDR2 sequences are SGHTA and FQGTGA. Regarding the study as a whole: In a later analysis, a missense DCLRE1C variant was linked to TCR beta V- and J-gene trimming. Rates of TCR association differed by HLA locus in a later analysis, with DRB1 highest and HLA-C lowest. Per a later analysis, HLA-associated TCR beta chains showed more clonal expansion than other, equally common TCR beta chains. Near-uniform donor sequencing depth was presumed by presence/absence analyses.

This clonotype originated in a man between 18 and 35 years old in good health and CMV-seropositive. The genes are TRBV7-3 and TRBJ2-3, with TRBD2 matching 13 bases. The specimen was PBMCs. CDR3 in DNA: TGTGCCAGCAGCCGACTCGGACTAGCGGGGGCAGATACGCAGTATTTT. Translating it yields CASSRLGLAGADTQYF.